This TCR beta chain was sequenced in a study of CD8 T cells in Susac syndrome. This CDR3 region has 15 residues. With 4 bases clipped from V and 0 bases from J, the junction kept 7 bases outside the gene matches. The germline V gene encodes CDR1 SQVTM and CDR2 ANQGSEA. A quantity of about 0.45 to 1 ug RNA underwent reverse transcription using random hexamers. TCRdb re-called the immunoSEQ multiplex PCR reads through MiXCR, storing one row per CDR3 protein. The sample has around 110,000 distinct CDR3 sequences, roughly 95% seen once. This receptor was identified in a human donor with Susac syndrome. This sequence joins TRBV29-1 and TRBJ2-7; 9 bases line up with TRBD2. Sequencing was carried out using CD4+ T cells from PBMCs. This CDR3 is CSVGEDSGSSYEQYF. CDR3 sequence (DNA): TGCAGCGTTGGAGAGGATAGCGGGAGCTCCTACGAGCAGTACTTC.